This T cell receptor beta chain was identified during a study of lymphopenia after photon versus proton radiotherapy (dated 2019 in TCRdb). Background for the entire study: The study compared the immunological effects of photon versus proton radiation therapy in patients with gastrointestinal tumors who developed high-grade lymphopenia. The approximately 20 patients in the cohort had gastrointestinal tumors, were treated with either photon or proton therapy, and subsequently developed lymphopenia. The study was designed to characterize how the impact on the immune system differs between the two radiation modalities.

Library preparation was by the immunoSEQ multiplex PCR assay. T cell repertoires were profiled by deep sequencing of rearranged TCR beta loci, alongside multiparametric flow cytometry. Here the immuneACCESS table is served through TCRdb, limited to in-frame sequences with V and J called. Missing clones are a known gap in these copies; in checked studies unresolved V genes cover under half, and the rest lacks a known reason. For this sample there are 83,000 or so clones; 83% appear just once. The ten largest make up over 1.1% of the sample. The germline V gene encodes CDR1 MDHEN and CDR2 SYDVKM. Including the terminal cysteine and phenylalanine, the CDR3 comprises 16 residues. Only the CDR3 portion is preserved as DNA: 48 bases, with reading frame beginning at the first base. V loses 6 bases at its end and J loses 5 bases; junction bases beyond the gene matches: 15. A word on this clone: No antigen is known for it. Within one base of it there is no much larger clone, and no base qualities were kept.

Overall study results and their limits: After the lymphocyte count nadir, repertoires from photon-treated patients showed oligoclonal expansion, particularly of CD8+ Temra cells, and this expansion drove the decline in diversity. Among patients across the cohort who died, overall survival time showed an inverse correlation with a larger post-nadir drop in TCR diversity. During treatment, patients who received proton therapy stayed relatively stable, whereas patients who received photon therapy lost naive T cells and TCR diversity and gained effector/memory populations. The survival association was examined only in patients who died, and the authors described better survival with proton therapy as a possibility, not as a demonstrated result.

The receptor's source is a man aged 60 to 75 with pancreatic cancer. The material was peripheral blood, obtained from a patient treated with proton-based radiotherapy. The chain joins TRBV28 to TRBJ1-2, with TRBD1 identical over 7 junction bases. In nucleotide form, the sequence is TGTGCCAGCAGCCCCCACTCCCCGACAGGGCCGTATGGCTACACCTTC. This sequence encodes CASSPHSPTGPYGYTF.